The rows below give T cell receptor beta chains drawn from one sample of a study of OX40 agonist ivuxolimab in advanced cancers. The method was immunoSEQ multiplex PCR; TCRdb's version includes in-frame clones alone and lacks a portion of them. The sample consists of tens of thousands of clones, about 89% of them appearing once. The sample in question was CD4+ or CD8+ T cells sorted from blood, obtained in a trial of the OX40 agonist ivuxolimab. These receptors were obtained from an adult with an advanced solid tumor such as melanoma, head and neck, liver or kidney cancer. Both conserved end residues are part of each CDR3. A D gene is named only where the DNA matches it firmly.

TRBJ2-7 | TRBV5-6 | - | CASREQLSYEQYF | TGTGCCAGCAGAGAGCAGCTTTCCTACGAGCAGTACTTC
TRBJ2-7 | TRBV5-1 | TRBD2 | CASSLGTSGKREQYF | TGCGCCAGCAGCTTGGGGACTAGCGGGAAGCGCGAGCAGTACTTC
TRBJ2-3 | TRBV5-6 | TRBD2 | CASSIRTSGSTDTQYF | TGTGCCAGCAGCATCCGGACTAGCGGGAGCACAGATACGCAGTATTTT
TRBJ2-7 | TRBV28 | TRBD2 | CASSLAGSYEQYF | TGTGCCAGCAGTCTAGCGGGCTCCTACGAGCAGTACTTC
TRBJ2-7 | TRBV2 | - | CASRPETRLDSEQYF | TGTGCCAGTCGACCAGAAACACGACTCGATAGCGAGCAGTACTTC
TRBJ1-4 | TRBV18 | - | CASSQGTPSEKLFF | TGTGCCAGCTCGCAAGGGACCCCGTCGGAAAAACTGTTTTTT
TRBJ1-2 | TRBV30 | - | CAWSVRVGGYTF | TGTGCCTGGAGTGTACGGGTGGGTGGCTACACCTTC
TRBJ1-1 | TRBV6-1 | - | CASSEAGTSNTEAFF | TGTGCCAGCAGTGAAGCCGGGACATCGAACACTGAAGCTTTCTTT
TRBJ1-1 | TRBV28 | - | CASSLTTPKGTEAFF | TGTGCCAGCAGCCTGACAACCCCAAAAGGGACTGAAGCTTTCTTT
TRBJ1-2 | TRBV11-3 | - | CASGPGSNYGYTF | TGTGCCAGCGGCCCAGGCAGTAACTATGGCTACACCTTC
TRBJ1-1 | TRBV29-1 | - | CSVEAQAPEAFF | TGCAGCGTTGAAGCACAGGCCCCTGAAGCTTTCTTT